A selection of T cell receptor beta chains follows, all from one sample in a study of blood T cell repertoires in COVID-19. The method was immunoSEQ multiplex PCR; TCRdb's version includes in-frame clones alone and lacks a portion of them. The sample has 72,000 or so clones, approximately 85% seen once; the top ten hold 35% to 40%. The sequenced sample consisted of peripheral blood. The receptors derive from a woman aged 80 or over with active or convalescent COVID-19. Both conserved end residues are part of each CDR3. The D gene is left open where the match is weak. Size is omitted from some rows. Given values are once, few, many or a class for expanded clones.

D,V,size,J,DNA,CDR3
.,TRBV25-1,.,TRBJ2-3,TGTGCCAGCGGGGCCACGGGTGCAGATACGCAGTATTTT,CASGATGADTQYF
TRBD1,TRBV2,.,TRBJ2-1,TGTGCCAGCCTCAAGGGACAGGGTGTCAATGAGCAGTTCTTC,CASLKGQGVNEQFF
.,TRBV2,.,TRBJ1-3,TGTGCCAGCAGCCTAGATACGTCCTCTGGAAACACCATATATTTT,CASSLDTSSGNTIYF
.,TRBV6-5,.,TRBJ2-7,TGTGCCAGCAAACGACAGCCGGAATTTTACGAGCAGTACTTC,CASKRQPEFYEQYF
TRBD2,TRBV28,.,TRBJ2-3,TGTGCCACCACTAGCGGGGGGGCTGGAGGCACAGATACGCAGTATTTT,CATTSGGAGGTDTQYF
TRBD2,TRBV30,.,TRBJ2-1,TGTGCCTGGAGGCCCCTGGCGGGGGGCCCAAGCAATGAGCAGTTCTTC,CAWRPLAGGPSNEQFF
TRBD1,TRBV7-2,once,TRBJ1-2,TGTGCCAGCAGCTTAGGTCTAGGGGGCGGTGGCTACACCTTC,CASSLGLGGGGYTF
.,TRBV30,.,TRBJ2-2,TGTGCCTGGAGTGTACTGGCCGGGGAGCTGTTTTTT,CAWSVLAGELFF
TRBD2,TRBV5-1,.,TRBJ2-2,TGCGCCAGCAGCTTGGCTGCGGGGGACACCGGGGAGCTGTTTTTT,CASSLAAGDTGELFF
.,TRBV5-1,once,TRBJ1-1,TGCGCCAGCAGCTTGGCCGTCGGAGGGAACACTGAAGCTTTCTTT,CASSLAVGGNTEAFF
TRBD2,TRBV19,.,TRBJ2-4,TGTGCCAGTAGCAAACTAGCGGGGGAATACATTCAGTACTTC,CASSKLAGEYIQYF
.,TRBV5-6,.,TRBJ1-5,TGTGCCAGCAGCCCGTGGAGGGCTCAGCCCCAGCATTTT,CASSPWRAQPQHF
.,TRBV29-1,once,TRBJ1-4,TGCAGCGCGGCGGTGTCTACTAATGAAAAACTGTTTTTT,CSAAVSTNEKLFF
.,TRBV30,.,TRBJ2-7,TGTGCCTGGAGTCCCTACCGGGGGGCATACGAGCAGTACTTC,CAWSPYRGAYEQYF
.,TRBV11-3,.,TRBJ2-2,TGTGCCAGCAGCTTAACAGGTTCTTGGCTCACCGGGGAGCTGTTTTTT,CASSLTGSWLTGELFF
TRBD1,TRBV27,.,TRBJ1-6,TGTGCCAGCAGATCCCTACAGACAGGGGTCAATTCACCCCTCCACTTT,CASRSLQTGVNSPLHF
.,TRBV4-1,.,TRBJ1-6,TGCGCCAGCAGCCAAGAACGGACAAATTCACCCCTCCACTTT,CASSQERTNSPLHF
TRBD1,TRBV10-3,.,TRBJ1-3,TGTGCCATCAGCTTCCTCCTCCATCAGGGGGCAACTGGAAACACCATATATTTT,CAISFLLHQGATGNTIYF
TRBD1,TRBV19,.,TRBJ1-3,TGTGCCAGCCATGAAGGGACAGGGTATGGGGGAAACACCATATATTTT,CASHEGTGYGGNTIYF
TRBD1,TRBV14,.,TRBJ2-2,TGTGCCAGCAGCCAAGATCGGACAGGGGGGGAGCTGTTTTTT,CASSQDRTGGELFF
TRBD1,TRBV27,.,TRBJ1-6,TGTGCCAGCAGTTTAACCCACAGGGGGCTAGGATCACCCCTCCACTTT,CASSLTHRGLGSPLHF
.,TRBV5-1,.,TRBJ2-7,TGCGCCAGCAGCGATACAGGGACCTCCTACGAGCAGTACTTC,CASSDTGTSYEQYF
.,TRBV27,.,TRBJ1-6,TGTGCCAGCAGTTATGGGGGGGCCCTTTCGAGCTCCTATAATTCACCCCTCCACTTT,CASSYGGALSSSYNSPLHF
.,TRBV3-1/TRBV3-2,.,TRBJ1-5,TGTGCCAGCAGCCAGGAGGGAAATCAGCCCCAGCATTTT,CASSQEGNQPQHF
.,TRBV4-1,.,TRBJ2-2,TGCGCCAGCAGCCAAGGGTCAGGGGACACCGGGGAGCTGTTTTTT,CASSQGSGDTGELFF
.,TRBV15,.,TRBJ1-2,TGTGCCACCAGCAGAGGGGAGGATCGGGACTATGGCTACACCTTC,CATSRGEDRDYGYTF
TRBD1,TRBV28,.,TRBJ2-7,TGTGCCAGCATCCTCAGACAGGGAACCTACGAGCAGTACTTC,CASILRQGTYEQYF
TRBD1,TRBV5-4,.,TRBJ2-3,TGTGCCAGCAGCTCTCCGGGACAGGGGTTCGGAGATACGCAGTATTTT,CASSSPGQGFGDTQYF
.,TRBV6-5,.,TRBJ1-1,TGTGCCAGCAGTACCAACGCGTTGATGAACACTGAAGCTTTCTTT,CASSTNALMNTEAFF
.,TRBV28,.,TRBJ2-3,TGTGCCAGCAGTGGAACAACCACGCGGGTTACGCAGTATTTT,CASSGTTTRVTQYF
.,TRBV19,few,TRBJ1-6,TGTGCCAGTAGTACGGGAAGCTCCTATAATTCACCCCTCCACTTT,CASSTGSSYNSPLHF
TRBD1,TRBV5-1,.,TRBJ1-1,TGCGCCAGCAGCGCCGACAGGGCCCTCTTGAACACTGAAGCTTTCTTT,CASSADRALLNTEAFF
.,TRBV7-2,.,TRBJ1-6,TGTGCCAGCAGCTTAGACAGTTCTAAAAATTCACCCCTCCACTTT,CASSLDSSKNSPLHF
TRBD2,TRBV5-1,few,TRBJ2-2,TGCGCCAGCACAGCCGGGGGGGCGAACACCGGGGAGCTGTTTTTT,CASTAGGANTGELFF
TRBD1,TRBV5-6,few,TRBJ1-2,TGTGCCAGCAGCTACCAAGGGACAGTCTATGGCTACACCTTC,CASSYQGTVYGYTF
.,TRBV4-3,.,TRBJ1-2,TGCGCCAGCAGCTATAGGGAGGCCTATGGCTACACCTTC,CASSYREAYGYTF